Shown below are 21 T cell receptor beta chains from a single sample sequenced in a study of T cells after yellow fever vaccination (dated by TCRdb to about 2019). The receptor library was made with 5' RACE. Sequencing instrument: Illumina HiSeq 2500. Clones were called with MiXCR by TCRdb after fastp trimmed the public reads at Q25, and only in-frame beta chains were retained. Entries are consolidated by CDR3 protein sequence, retaining the most common genes and DNA. Recorded for this sample are approximately 300,000 distinct CDR3 sequences; about 9.5% of them occurred a single time. About a sixth of the sample belongs to the ten largest clones. In light of the paper, this sample's treatment or condition label describes: live attenuated yellow fever vaccine strain. The sequences come from PBMCs, collected on the day of the first yellow fever vaccination. These receptor sequences come from a man between 18 and 29 years old who received the YFV17D yellow fever vaccine.

The V and J genes are TRBV4-3 and TRBJ1-6; D not resolved. Germline CDR1 and CDR2: LGHNA and YSLEER. Trimming removed 3 bases at V and 10 bases at J, with 10 bases between. This CDR3 spans 13 amino acids. The CDR3 is CASSHNLGSPLHF. The CDR3 DNA follows: TGCGCCAGCAGCCATAACCTCGGGTCACCCCTCCACTTT.

The table lists this clonotype with many counts. The V call is TRBV30, the J call TRBJ2-5; D remains unclear. From germline, CDR1 is GTSNPN and CDR2 SVGIG (reference sequence). The germline V and J ends were trimmed by 3 bases and 5 bases, with 16 bases remaining between them. The CDR3 is 14 amino acids. The CDR3 region is CAWRNLRSGETQYF. The CDR3 coding sequence is TGTGCCTGGAGGAACTTAAGGAGTGGGGAGACCCAGTACTTC.

This clonotype was counted only a few times. This chain uses TRBV7-9 with TRBJ2-3, with D perhaps given as TRBD1 or TRBD2 (5 bases each). The CDR3 has 15 residues. Trimming cost V 5 bases and J 3 bases, with 15 bases left between them. Germline V gene sequence: CDR1 SEHNR, CDR2 FQNEAQ (reference sequence). The CDR3 loop is CASSRDLERTDTQYF. Here the CDR3 DNA reads TGTGCCAGCAGCAGGGACCTCGAGCGGACAGATACGCAGTATTTT.

This clonotype was observed a few times. V and J are TRBV4-1 and TRBJ2-3, with TRBD2 matching over 16 bases. The CDR3 consists of 20 residues. CDR1 MGHRA and CDR2 YSYEKL come from the germline V gene. The junction had 7 bases not matched to a gene; V was cut back by 1 base and J by 0 bases. CDR3 residues: CASSQVGLAGGPSSTDTQYF. CDR3 coding DNA: TGCGCCAGCAGCCAAGTGGGACTAGCGGGGGGGCCGTCGAGCACAGATACGCAGTATTTT.

A note on this clonotype: Given a much more abundant clone one base away, this may be a read error. The V and J genes are TRBV11-2 and TRBJ2-5; D gene ambiguous. Per germline, CDR1 SGHAT and CDR2 FQNNGV. This CDR3 contains 14 residues. V dropped 4 bases and J dropped 2 bases, with 11 bases sitting between them. The CDR3 reads CASSSITDQETQYF. CDR3 DNA: TGTGCCAGCAGCTCGATAACGGATCAAGAGACCCAGTACTTC.

There are a few counts of this clonotype. J is TRBJ2-5 and V is TRBV27; TRBD1 matches 9 bases. CDR1 is MNHEY, CDR2 SMNVEV, per germline (reference sequence). The CDR3 totals 15 residues. Trimming cost V 4 bases and J 5 bases; bases outside gene matches: 8. CDR3 sequence reads: CASSSQGASSETQYF. CDR3 coding DNA: TGTGCCAGCAGTTCACAGGGGGCCTCAAGCGAGACCCAGTACTTC.

With respect to this clonotype: One junction end disagrees with the germline gene, perhaps due to a read error. The chain uses TRBV6-1 and TRBJ2-2; D might be TRBD1 or TRBD2, each matching 5 bases. This CDR3 region has 13 residues. From germline, CDR1 is MNHNS and CDR2 SASEGT. The CDR3 coding sequence is TGTGCGAGCACGGGACGGTACACCGGGGAGCTGTTTTTT. It codes for CASTGRYTGELFF.

V usage is TRBV7-2 and J usage is TRBJ2-7; 8 bases match TRBD1. V lost 4 bases to trimming and J lost 3 bases; unmatched junction nucleotides: 5. The length of the CDR3 is 14 residues. CDR1 SGHTA and CDR2 FQGNSA come from the germline V gene. CDR3 nucleotides: TGTGCCAGCAGCTCCCCCGACAGGGGCTACGAGCAGTACGTC. Protein product: CASSSPDRGYEQYV.

This clonotype was observed many times. The chain uses TRBV5-1 and TRBJ2-5; D possibly corresponds to TRBD1 (5 bases). The CDR3 consists of 14 residues. V lost 2 bases to trimming and J lost 5 bases, with 13 bases between them. Germline assignment: CDR1 SGHRS and CDR2 YFSETQ. The CDR3 DNA reads TGCGCCAGCAGCTTCCAGGGATTTGAGGAGACCCAGTACTTC. Translated, it gives CASSFQGFEETQYF.

This clonotype was found a few times. The chain recombines TRBV19 with TRBJ1-5; 8 positions agree with TRBD1. CDR1 LNHDA and CDR2 SQIVND come from the germline V gene (reference sequence). V trimming: 5 bases; J trimming: 6 bases; junction bases outside the gene matches: 9. The length of the CDR3 is 15 residues. The CDR3 DNA follows: TGTGCCAGTAGTGCGCAGGGGGCCCAGGCTCAGCCCCAGCATTTT. This translates into CASSAQGAQAQPQHF. Together with reference TRBV19 and TRBJ1-5, the CDR3 gives the full variable domain: DGGITQSPKYLFRKEGQNVTLSCEQNLNHDAMYWYRQDPGQGLRLIYYSQIVNDFQKGDIAEGYSVSREKKESFPLTVTSAQKNPTAFYLCASSAQGAQAQPQHFGDGTRLSIL.

This clonotype occurred a few times. The rearrangement uses TRBV27 and TRBJ1-2; D is uncertain. The germline V gene has CDR1 MNHEY and CDR2 SMNVEV (reference sequence). The CDR3 is 12 amino acids. The V end was cut by 8 bases, the J end by 7 bases, with 14 bases between. CDR3 bases: TGTGCCAGCTGGGGAGGGATCGGTGGCTACACCTTC. Translating it yields CASWGGIGGYTF.

This clonotype was observed a handful of times. The chain recombines TRBV20-1 with TRBJ1-4; D is unresolved. CDR1 is DFQATT, CDR2 SNEGSKA, per germline (reference sequence). V lost 6 bases, J lost 7 bases, and 15 bases lay in between. This CDR3 contains 13 residues. This CDR3 reads CSAAPRTGEKLFF. As DNA, the CDR3 is TGCAGTGCAGCCCCTCGGACGGGTGAAAAACTGTTTTTT.

This clonotype was detected many times. DNA of the CDR3: TGTGCCAGCAGCGCAAGACCTTCCATCCAACACGGCTCTGGAAACACCATATATTTT. This gives the protein CASSARPSIQHGSGNTIYF. The chain combines TRBV9 with TRBJ1-3; D is ambiguous. This CDR3 spans 19 amino acids. Deletions cut 3 bases from V and 0 bases from J, with 22 bases between. Germline assignment: CDR1 SGDLS and CDR2 YYNGEE.

For this clonotype: A read error may be the cause here, since a much bigger clone is one base away. The rearrangement links TRBV19 to TRBJ1-4; D perhaps matches TRBD1 (6 bases). Trimming cost V 9 bases and J 0 bases, with 8 bases left between them. Germline CDR1 and CDR2: LNHDA and SQIVND (reference sequence). The CDR3 spans 13 residues. The CDR3 is CASRTATNEKLFF. CDR3 nucleotide sequence: TGTGCCAGCCGGACAGCAACTAATGAAAAACTGTTTTTT.

The chain recombines TRBV3-1 with TRBJ1-2, with 9 positions matching TRBD1. Germline CDR1 reads LGHDT; CDR2 reads YNNKEL (reference sequence). The CDR3 extends over 16 amino acids. V lost 0 bases and J lost 7; bases outside the gene matches: 9. The CDR3 nucleotides are TGTGCCAGCAGCCAAGAAAGGGACAGGGTCCTTTCTGGCTACACCTTC. Translated: CASSQERDRVLSGYTF.

This clonotype was recorded many times. The chain links TRBV20-1 to TRBJ2-1, with 13 positions matching TRBD2. The germline gives CDR1 DFQATT, CDR2 SNEGSKA (reference sequence). This CDR3 contains 16 residues. The trim removed 5 bases at V and 8 bases at J, leaving 12 bases unmatched. Written as DNA, the CDR3 is TGCAGTGCTGCCGGGACTAGCGGGGTACCTATCTATGAGCAGTTCTTC. Protein: CSAAGTSGVPIYEQFF.

V is TRBV12-3 or TRBV12-4 and J is TRBJ2-7; TRBD1 might be the D (5 bases). The CDR3 is made up of 14 amino acids. V lost 3 bases and J 3 bases, leaving 12 bases between the germline ends. This CDR3 is CASSLSGYGYEQYV. DNA of the CDR3: TGTGCCAGCAGTTTGTCAGGGTACGGCTACGAGCAGTACGTC.

The chain joins TRBV6-5 to TRBJ2-1; D is perhaps TRBD1 (6 bases). CDR1 and CDR2 (germline): MNHEY, SVGAGI. CDR3 length equals 14 residues. The ends were cut back, 1 base at V and 4 bases at J, with 8 bases in the middle. CDR3 sequence reads: CASSYWQGYNEQFF. CDR3 coding DNA: TGTGCCAGCAGTTACTGGCAGGGGTACAATGAGCAGTTCTTC.

The gene calls are TRBV3-1 and TRBJ2-3; D is undetermined. V was trimmed by 4 bases and J by 2 bases, leaving 13 bases between them. This CDR3 contains 15 residues. CDR1 and CDR2 (germline): LGHDT, YNNKEL (reference sequence). The CDR3 region is CASSREVRPTDTQYF. In DNA form, the CDR3 reads TGTGCCAGCAGCCGCGAAGTTAGGCCCACAGATACGCAGTATTTT.

This clonotype was seen more than once but under ten times. The chain joins TRBV5-5 to TRBJ2-7, with D unresolved. Trimming shortened V by 5 bases and J by 3 bases, and 12 bases separated the two germline ends. CDR1 SGHKS and CDR2 YYEKEE come from the germline V gene (reference sequence). The CDR3 has 13 amino acids. This CDR3 is CASSTASVYEQYF. Here the CDR3 DNA reads TGTGCCAGCAGTACGGCTTCGGTCTACGAGCAGTACTTC.

This clonotype was seen more than once but under ten times. This chain links TRBV7-2 with TRBJ1-2; no definite D call. The length of the CDR3 is 16 residues. With 0 bases removed from V and 3 bases from J, the gap between germline ends came to 14 bases. CDR1 and CDR2 (germline): SGHTA, FQGNSA. The CDR3 reads CASSLAGNSLDYGYTF. For the CDR3, the DNA is TGTGCCAGCAGCTTAGCAGGGAACTCTCTCGACTATGGCTACACCTTC.